Listed below are T cell receptor beta chains from one sample, sequenced in a study of T cell responses to AZD1222 COVID-19 vaccine. TCRdb's table, derived via immunoSEQ multiplex PCR, lists solely in-frame clones and lacks some. The sample holds about 85,000 clones, approximately 89% seen once. The sequences come from peripheral blood, collected on day 0 of AZD1222 vaccination. All receptors derive from an adult in good health. Each CDR3 is given with its conserved first and last residue. D genes are given only for firm matches. Size is stated for part of the rows, as once, few or many counts, or as a class when the clone is expanded.

D gene: NA; J gene: TRBJ1-1; V gene: TRBV28; clone size: NA; CDR3 DNA: TGTGCCAGCAGTTTAGGTTCCCGATCGGCGGTGGAAGCTTTCTTT; CDR3 protein: CASSLGSRSAVEAFF
D gene: NA; J gene: TRBJ1-1; V gene: TRBV18; clone size: NA; CDR3 DNA: TGTGCCAGCTCACCAGGCCCAAGAATAAATACTGAAGCTTTCTTT; CDR3 protein: CASSPGPRINTEAFF
D gene: TRBD1; J gene: TRBJ1-1; V gene: TRBV19; clone size: NA; CDR3 DNA: TGTGCCAGTAGGGAGGACAGGATATGGGGGAACACTGAAGCTTTCTTT; CDR3 protein: CASREDRIWGNTEAFF
D gene: NA; J gene: TRBJ1-6; V gene: TRBV30; clone size: NA; CDR3 DNA: TGTGCCTGGAGTCCGACTCTGGTGGGGCAGTCACCCCTCCACTTT; CDR3 protein: CAWSPTLVGQSPLHF
D gene: NA; J gene: TRBJ1-1; V gene: TRBV19; clone size: once; CDR3 DNA: TGTGCCAGTAGTGTTCCCGGGTCTCTCGCTGAAGCTTTCTTT; CDR3 protein: CASSVPGSLAEAFF
D gene: TRBD1; J gene: TRBJ1-6; V gene: TRBV2; clone size: NA; CDR3 DNA: TGTGCCAGCAGTGAAAGCGGACAGGGAAATTCACCCCTCCACTTT; CDR3 protein: CASSESGQGNSPLHF
D gene: NA; J gene: TRBJ1-3; V gene: TRBV6-2/TRBV6-3; clone size: NA; CDR3 DNA: TGTGCCAGCAGTTATCTCGAGGGACATCGCTCTGGAAACACCATATATTTT; CDR3 protein: CASSYLEGHRSGNTIYF
D gene: NA; J gene: TRBJ1-3; V gene: TRBV11-2; clone size: NA; CDR3 DNA: TGTGCCAGCAGCTTAGCGGGGGGAAACACCATATATTTT; CDR3 protein: CASSLAGGNTIYF
D gene: NA; J gene: TRBJ2-3; V gene: TRBV5-1; clone size: NA; CDR3 DNA: TGCGCCAGCAGCTTGGAAGGGTCAGATACGCAGTATTTT; CDR3 protein: CASSLEGSDTQYF
D gene: NA; J gene: TRBJ1-1; V gene: TRBV3-1/TRBV3-2; clone size: NA; CDR3 DNA: TGTGCCAGCAGCCAAAAAGAGAACACTGAAGCTTTCTTT; CDR3 protein: CASSQKENTEAFF
D gene: NA; J gene: TRBJ1-3; V gene: TRBV30; clone size: NA; CDR3 DNA: TGTGCCTGGAGTGCCCTGGGAGACACCATATATTTT; CDR3 protein: CAWSALGDTIYF
D gene: NA; J gene: TRBJ1-6; V gene: TRBV14; clone size: once; CDR3 DNA: TGTGCCAGCAGCCAAGTCGGTTCACCCCTCCACTTT; CDR3 protein: CASSQVGSPLHF
D gene: NA; J gene: TRBJ1-1; V gene: TRBV5-1; clone size: once; CDR3 DNA: TGCGCCAGCAGCTTGGAGGCGGTGAACACTGAAGCTTTCTTT; CDR3 protein: CASSLEAVNTEAFF
D gene: NA; J gene: TRBJ1-3; V gene: TRBV4-2; clone size: once; CDR3 DNA: TGTGCCAGCAGCCAAGAAGTTAGGTTCTCTGGAAACACCATATATTTT; CDR3 protein: CASSQEVRFSGNTIYF
D gene: NA; J gene: TRBJ2-7; V gene: TRBV15; clone size: NA; CDR3 DNA: TGTGCCACCAGCCCCCGGCTAGCGAGCGAGCAGTACTTC; CDR3 protein: CATSPRLASEQYF
D gene: TRBD1; J gene: TRBJ2-2; V gene: TRBV7-8; clone size: NA; CDR3 DNA: TGTGCCAGCAGCCCCGGACAGGGGTACACCGGGGAGCTGTTTTTT; CDR3 protein: CASSPGQGYTGELFF
D gene: NA; J gene: TRBJ2-1; V gene: TRBV6-1; clone size: NA; CDR3 DNA: TGTGCCAGCAGTGAGCGGTCGGACCTCTCCTGGCGCGAGCAGTTCTTC; CDR3 protein: CASSERSDLSWREQFF
D gene: NA; J gene: TRBJ2-3; V gene: TRBV10-1; clone size: NA; CDR3 DNA: TGCGCCAGCAGCCCCGAGGGACTCACAGATACGCAGTATTTT; CDR3 protein: CASSPEGLTDTQYF
D gene: NA; J gene: TRBJ1-4; V gene: TRBV19; clone size: NA; CDR3 DNA: TGTGCCAGTAGTATACCCGCCGGGACACCGAATGAAAAACTGTTTTTT; CDR3 protein: CASSIPAGTPNEKLFF
D gene: NA; J gene: TRBJ2-7; V gene: TRBV5-1; clone size: NA; CDR3 DNA: TGCGCCAGCAGCTCGGTACAGACCTCCTACGAGCAGTACTTC; CDR3 protein: CASSSVQTSYEQYF
D gene: NA; J gene: TRBJ1-3; V gene: TRBV9; clone size: NA; CDR3 DNA: TGTGCCAGCAGCGTGATCAGCGGGGGTCCTGGAAACACCATATATTTT; CDR3 protein: CASSVISGGPGNTIYF
D gene: TRBD1; J gene: TRBJ1-2; V gene: TRBV6-5; clone size: few; CDR3 DNA: TGTGCCAGCAGTTCCCCGGGACAGGGGAATGGCTACACCTTC; CDR3 protein: CASSSPGQGNGYTF
D gene: NA; J gene: TRBJ1-4; V gene: TRBV18; clone size: NA; CDR3 DNA: TGTGCCAGCTCACCTGTAGATGCAACTAATGAAAAACTGTTTTTT; CDR3 protein: CASSPVDATNEKLFF
D gene: NA; J gene: TRBJ1-1; V gene: TRBV19; clone size: NA; CDR3 DNA: TGTGCCAGTAGTACTTTTACGCTCACTGAAGCTTTCTTT; CDR3 protein: CASSTFTLTEAFF
D gene: TRBD1; J gene: TRBJ1-4; V gene: TRBV2; clone size: NA; CDR3 DNA: TGTGCCAGCAACGACAGGGGGAGCGAAAAACTGTTTTTT; CDR3 protein: CASNDRGSEKLFF
D gene: NA; J gene: TRBJ2-3; V gene: TRBV24-1; clone size: NA; CDR3 DNA: TGTGCCACCAGTGACGGGACTTCTCCGCCAGATACGCAGTATTTT; CDR3 protein: CATSDGTSPPDTQYF
D gene: NA; J gene: TRBJ1-2; V gene: TRBV19; clone size: NA; CDR3 DNA: TGTGCCAGTAGTTCAGCAGGTCCTCCCTATGGCTACACCTTC; CDR3 protein: CASSSAGPPYGYTF
D gene: TRBD1; J gene: TRBJ1-6; V gene: TRBV19; clone size: NA; CDR3 DNA: TGTGCCAGTAGTATCGACAGGGCGGGTTCACCCCTCCACTTT; CDR3 protein: CASSIDRAGSPLHF
D gene: TRBD2; J gene: TRBJ2-7; V gene: TRBV19; clone size: once; CDR3 DNA: TGTGCCAGTAGTCCAAACAGTCTAGCGGGCCACGAGCAGTACTTC; CDR3 protein: CASSPNSLAGHEQYF
D gene: TRBD1; J gene: TRBJ2-7; V gene: TRBV28; clone size: NA; CDR3 DNA: TGTGCCTGCAGTCCAAGGACAGGGTCGTACGAGCAGTACTTC; CDR3 protein: CACSPRTGSYEQYF
D gene: TRBD1; J gene: TRBJ1-2; V gene: TRBV6-5; clone size: NA; CDR3 DNA: TGTGCCGGCTCAAGGGGGCGGAACTATGGCTACACCTTC; CDR3 protein: CAGSRGRNYGYTF
D gene: NA; J gene: TRBJ2-7; V gene: TRBV3-1/TRBV3-2; clone size: few; CDR3 DNA: TGTGCCAGCAGCCAAGATGCGGCCACCTTCTACGAGCAGTACTTC; CDR3 protein: CASSQDAATFYEQYF
D gene: NA; J gene: TRBJ2-7; V gene: TRBV3-1/TRBV3-2; clone size: NA; CDR3 DNA: TGTGCCAGCAGCCTCCTGGGAAGGGGCGAGCAGTACTTC; CDR3 protein: CASSLLGRGEQYF
D gene: NA; J gene: TRBJ2-1; V gene: TRBV11-3; clone size: NA; CDR3 DNA: TGTGCCAGCAGCTTAGGGCCAGCGCGGGAGCAGTTCTTC; CDR3 protein: CASSLGPAREQFF
D gene: NA; J gene: TRBJ1-2; V gene: TRBV6-5; clone size: NA; CDR3 DNA: TGTGCCAGCAGGGTTGGACAGTCCGCGGGCTATGGCTACACCTTC; CDR3 protein: CASRVGQSAGYGYTF
D gene: NA; J gene: TRBJ1-1; V gene: TRBV18; clone size: NA; CDR3 DNA: TGTGCCAGCTCACCACGCAGGCCGCATGAAGCTTTCTTT; CDR3 protein: CASSPRRPHEAFF
D gene: NA; J gene: TRBJ1-3; V gene: TRBV3-1/TRBV3-2; clone size: NA; CDR3 DNA: TGTGCCAGCAGCCAAGCCTACGACAGGAAACATGGAAACACCATATATTTT; CDR3 protein: CASSQAYDRKHGNTIYF
D gene: NA; J gene: TRBJ2-7; V gene: TRBV30; clone size: once; CDR3 DNA: TGTGCCTGGAGTCCCCTAACCTACGAGCAGTACTTC; CDR3 protein: CAWSPLTYEQYF
D gene: TRBD1; J gene: TRBJ1-1; V gene: TRBV6-5; clone size: NA; CDR3 DNA: TGTGCCAGCAGTACCAGGGGGGGGACTAGTGAAGCTTTCTTT; CDR3 protein: CASSTRGGTSEAFF
D gene: NA; J gene: TRBJ2-1; V gene: TRBV6-2/TRBV6-3; clone size: NA; CDR3 DNA: TGTGCCAGCAGTCCCTCTAGCGTCCCTACGACTGAGCAGTTCTTC; CDR3 protein: CASSPSSVPTTEQFF
D gene: NA; J gene: TRBJ1-1; V gene: TRBV7-8; clone size: NA; CDR3 DNA: TGTGCCAGCAGCTCGGACCGGGGGGGGTTCAACACTGAAGCTTTCTTT; CDR3 protein: CASSSDRGGFNTEAFF
D gene: TRBD1; J gene: TRBJ1-2; V gene: TRBV18; clone size: NA; CDR3 DNA: TGTGCCAGCTCACCACGAACAGGGGACGGCTACACCTTC; CDR3 protein: CASSPRTGDGYTF
D gene: TRBD2; J gene: TRBJ2-1; V gene: TRBV10-3; clone size: NA; CDR3 DNA: TGTGCCATCAAGACTAGCGGGAGGTACAATGAGCAGTTCTTC; CDR3 protein: CAIKTSGRYNEQFF
D gene: TRBD1; J gene: TRBJ1-1; V gene: TRBV4-3; clone size: NA; CDR3 DNA: TGCGCCAGCAGCCATTCAGGGGGTTCTACTGAAGCTTTCTTT; CDR3 protein: CASSHSGGSTEAFF
D gene: TRBD2; J gene: TRBJ2-2; V gene: TRBV7-6; clone size: few; CDR3 DNA: TGTGCCACCTCCCAGACGAGCGGGGCAGGCGGGGAGCTGTTTTTT; CDR3 protein: CATSQTSGAGGELFF
D gene: TRBD2; J gene: TRBJ2-1; V gene: TRBV7-2; clone size: once; CDR3 DNA: TGTGCCAGCAGCTTAGAAGCGGGGGGCTGGGTGCAGTTCTTC; CDR3 protein: CASSLEAGGWVQFF
D gene: TRBD1; J gene: TRBJ2-3; V gene: TRBV18; clone size: NA; CDR3 DNA: TGTGCCAGCTCACTCGGACAGGGGGCCGATACGCAGTATTTT; CDR3 protein: CASSLGQGADTQYF
D gene: NA; J gene: TRBJ1-3; V gene: TRBV3-1/TRBV3-2; clone size: NA; CDR3 DNA: TGTGCCAGCAGCCGGACCCGAAGGGTAGGCTCTGGAAACACCATATATTTT; CDR3 protein: CASSRTRRVGSGNTIYF
D gene: TRBD1; J gene: TRBJ2-7; V gene: TRBV5-1; clone size: NA; CDR3 DNA: TGCGCCAGCAGCTTGGAGGGACAGGGATCCTACGAGCAGTACTTC; CDR3 protein: CASSLEGQGSYEQYF
D gene: NA; J gene: TRBJ1-3; V gene: TRBV7-8; clone size: NA; CDR3 DNA: TGTGCCAGCAGCTTAGAGACAGGATCTGGAAACACCATATATTTT; CDR3 protein: CASSLETGSGNTIYF
D gene: TRBD2; J gene: TRBJ2-7; V gene: TRBV10-2; clone size: NA; CDR3 DNA: TGCGCCAGCGTAGATCCGGGACTAGCGGGGCAGAGAGCGGGCGAGCAGTACTTC; CDR3 protein: CASVDPGLAGQRAGEQYF